This section outlines one TCR beta chain sequence together with its context. Its target is unknown. Ophthalmopathy cases scored 3 or more on the Clinical Activity Score and 4 or more on NOSPECS grade, with duration below 3 months. Extraction of PBMCs used 10 ml of fresh peripheral blood. This entry is derived from a study of T cells in Graves' hyperthyroidism and ophthalmopathy. Points from the study as a whole: Ophthalmopathy cases were set apart from stable hyperthyroidism by a 13 V-J model.

The source material, RNA transcripts, was used to amplify TCR beta CDR3 regions. TCR CDR3 regions were first amplified by RT-PCR with HTBI primers. Each CDR3 protein is one row after TCRdb ran MiXCR on the multiplex PCR reads. The sample holds hundreds of thousands of distinct CDR3 sequences, under 25% seen once. Sequencing was done on a sample of blood. The source of this sequence is a man aged 25 to 40 with Graves' ophthalmopathy.

CDR3 in amino acids: CASSSGPEEKLFF. The CDR3 DNA is TGTGCCAGCAGCTCTGGCCCCGAAGAAAAACTGTTTTTT. This chain uses TRBV7-8 with TRBJ1-4; D is unresolved. Germline loops: CDR1 SGHVS, CDR2 FQNEAQ. Trimming pared 4 bases from V and 8 bases from J, leaving 11 bases between. This CDR3 is built from 13 residues.